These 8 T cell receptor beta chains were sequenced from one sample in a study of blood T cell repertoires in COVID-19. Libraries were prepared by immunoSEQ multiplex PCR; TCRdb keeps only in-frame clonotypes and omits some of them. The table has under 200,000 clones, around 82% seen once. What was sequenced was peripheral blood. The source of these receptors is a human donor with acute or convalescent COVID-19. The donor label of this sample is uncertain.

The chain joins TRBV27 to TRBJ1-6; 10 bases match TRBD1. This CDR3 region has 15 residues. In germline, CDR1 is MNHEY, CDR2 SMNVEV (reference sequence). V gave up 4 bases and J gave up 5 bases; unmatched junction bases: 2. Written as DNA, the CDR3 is TGTGCCAGCAGTTGGACAGGGGGAAATAATTCACCCCTCCACTTT. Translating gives CASSWTGGNNSPLHF.

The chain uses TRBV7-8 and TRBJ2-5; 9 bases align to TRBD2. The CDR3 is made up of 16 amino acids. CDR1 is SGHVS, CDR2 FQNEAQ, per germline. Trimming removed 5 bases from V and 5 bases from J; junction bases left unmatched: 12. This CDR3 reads CASSPRGSGRLETQYF. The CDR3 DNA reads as TGTGCCAGCAGCCCCCGGGGTAGCGGGAGATTGGAGACCCAGTACTTC.

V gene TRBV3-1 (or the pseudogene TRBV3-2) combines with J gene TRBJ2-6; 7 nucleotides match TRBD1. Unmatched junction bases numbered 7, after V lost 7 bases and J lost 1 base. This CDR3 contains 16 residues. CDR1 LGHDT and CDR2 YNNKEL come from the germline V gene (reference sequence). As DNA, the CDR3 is TGTGCCAGCAACTCCTTGACAGGGTCTGGGGCCAACGTCCTGACTTTC. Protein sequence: CASNSLTGSGANVLTF.

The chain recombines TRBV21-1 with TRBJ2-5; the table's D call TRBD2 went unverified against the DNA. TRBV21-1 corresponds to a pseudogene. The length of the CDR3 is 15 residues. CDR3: CASSKGSGGQETQYF. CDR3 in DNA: TGTGCCAGCAGCAAAGGCAGCGGGGGTCAAGAGACCCAGTACTTC.

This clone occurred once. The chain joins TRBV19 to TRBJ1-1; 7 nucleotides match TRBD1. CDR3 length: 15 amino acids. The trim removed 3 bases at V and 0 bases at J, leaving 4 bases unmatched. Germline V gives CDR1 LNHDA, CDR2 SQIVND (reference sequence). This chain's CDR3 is CASSISGQLNTEAFF. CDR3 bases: TGTGCCAGTAGTATTTCGGGACAGTTGAACACTGAAGCTTTCTTT.

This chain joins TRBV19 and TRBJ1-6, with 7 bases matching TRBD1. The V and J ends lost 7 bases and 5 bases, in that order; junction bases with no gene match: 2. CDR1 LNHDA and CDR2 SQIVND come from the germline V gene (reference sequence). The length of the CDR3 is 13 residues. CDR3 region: CASNTGDNSPLHF. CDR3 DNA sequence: TGTGCCAGTAACACAGGGGATAATTCACCCCTCCACTTT.

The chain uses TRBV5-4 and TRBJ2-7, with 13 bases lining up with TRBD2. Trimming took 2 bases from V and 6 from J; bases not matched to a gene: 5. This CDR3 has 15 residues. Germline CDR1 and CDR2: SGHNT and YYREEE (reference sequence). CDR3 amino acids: CASSFWTSGGAEQYF. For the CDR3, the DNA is TGTGCCAGCAGCTTCTGGACTAGCGGGGGTGCCGAGCAGTACTTC.

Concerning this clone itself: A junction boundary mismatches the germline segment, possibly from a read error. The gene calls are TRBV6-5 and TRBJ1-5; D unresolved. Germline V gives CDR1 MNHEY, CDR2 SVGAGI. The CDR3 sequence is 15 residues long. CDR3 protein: CASTLSSGSTQPQHF. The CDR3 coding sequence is TGTGCCAGCACCTTAAGTTCTGGGAGCACTCAGCCCCAGCATTTT.